One T cell receptor (beta chain) is described in this entry. Its antigen is as yet unknown. A much larger clone is a single base away; this may be a read error. The CDR3 end shows no conserved phenylalanine or tryptophan, and so a read error is likely. Each cDNA molecule carried a unique molecular identifier. TCRdb re-called the 5' RACE reads with MiXCR, one entry per CDR3 protein. In the table there are about 64,000 distinct CDR3 sequences, less than 9.5% of which are singletons. The germline V and J ends were trimmed by 2 bases and 3 bases, with 5 bases remaining between them. Per the germline V gene, CDR1 is SGHTA and CDR2 is FQGNSA. This CDR3 has 12 amino acids. This sample is drawn from a study of early T cells in non-severe SARS-CoV-2 infection. Study-level points and caveats: The VDJdb matching leaned toward anti-spike CD8 responses and overlooked private and CD4 specificities.

This material consisted of whole blood, taken at baseline. The sequence derives from an adult who was a healthcare worker with PCR-confirmed SARS-CoV-2 infection or an uninfected control (not recorded which). The chain couples TRBV7-2 to TRBJ2-7, with D perhaps matching TRBD1 (5 bases). CDR3: CASSLRGYEQYS. CDR3 sequence (DNA): TGTGCCAGCAGCTTAAGGGGCTACGAGCAGTACTCC.